The 18 T cell receptor beta chains presented below share a single source sample, sequenced in a study of regulatory T cells in long-lasting Graves disease. Arm-PCR of CDR3 regions and iRepertoire HTBI primers were used to build TCR beta libraries. From the multiplex PCR reads, TCRdb called clonotypes with MiXCR, one entry per CDR3 protein. The sample has 400,000 or so distinct CDR3 sequences; 23% are singletons. Time point indicated: persistent/refractory GD, antithyroid drugs over 5 years with positive TRAb. PBMC-derived RNA was used for the TCR library. Sample: peripheral blood mononuclear cells (PBMCs), taken when the disease was refractory, from a patient treated with antithyroid drugs. The receptors shown here come from a female donor with Graves disease.

The CDR3 reads CASSLEETRNEKLFF. The CDR3, as DNA: TGTGCCAGCAGCTTAGAAGAGACCAGAAATGAAAAACTGTTTTTT. The rearrangement links TRBV7-9 to TRBJ1-4; D is uncertain. V shed 1 base and J shed 5 bases, with 11 bases lying between them. The CDR3 covers 15 residues. Per germline, CDR1 SEHNR and CDR2 FQNEAQ (reference sequence).

This clonotype was counted ten times or more. V is TRBV6-1 and J is TRBJ2-4, with TRBD2 matching over 11 bases. The CDR3 consists of 14 residues. Germline loops: CDR1 MNHNS, CDR2 SASEGT. The ends lost 7 bases at V and 8 bases at J; junction bases unmatched: 7. In DNA, the CDR3 is TGTGCCAGCAAGGATAGCGGGAGGGCCGACATTCAGTACTTC. It is translated as CASKDSGRADIQYF.

The sample holds a few counts of this clonotype. The chain combines TRBV14 with TRBJ1-2, with D hard to call. Germline CDR1 reads SGHDN; CDR2 reads FVKESK. This CDR3 spans 12 amino acids. V was trimmed by 1 base and J by 7 bases, leaving 7 bases between them. The CDR3 DNA reads as TGTGCCAGCAGCCAAGCTGGGCTTGGCTACACCTTC. As protein: CASSQAGLGYTF.

The rearrangement uses TRBV6-5 and TRBJ1-5, with 10 bases lining up with TRBD1. The V gene's germline CDR1 is MNHEY and CDR2 SVGAGI. This CDR3 is built from 15 residues. The J segment lost 5 bases and the V segment lost 0 bases, leaving 1 base of the junction unmatched. The CDR3 nucleotides are TGTGCCAGCAGTTACTCTGGGACAGGGGATCAGCCCCAGCATTTT. Translation: CASSYSGTGDQPQHF.

With regard to this clonotype: With a much larger clone just one base away, this may be a read error. This chain joins TRBV11-1 and TRBJ1-2; 9 bases agree with TRBD1. V dropped 5 bases and J dropped 6; count of bases not matched to a gene: 4. Germline-derived CDR1 and CDR2 are SGHAT and FQDESV (reference sequence). The CDR3 loop spans 13 amino acids. The CDR3 nucleotides read TGTGCCAGCAGCCGGGGACAGGGAAATGGCTACACCTTC. Translating it yields CASSRGQGNGYTF.

This clonotype was seen more than once but under ten times. The chain has TRBV29-1 and TRBJ1-1, with 7 bases that match TRBD1. V dropped 6 bases and J dropped 6; count of bases not matched to a gene: 7. CDR1 is SQVTM, CDR2 ANQGSEA, per germline. The CDR3 loop spans 12 amino acids. The DNA for the CDR3 is TGCAGCGTCGACAGGGATATCGCTGAAGCTTTCTTT. Its translation: CSVDRDIAEAFF.

At least ten counts were recorded for this clonotype. This sequence joins TRBV6-2 or TRBV6-3 and TRBJ2-4; TRBD1 matches 9 bases. Germline CDR1 and CDR2: MNHEY and SVGEGT. This CDR3 comprises 13 residues. V was clipped by 6 bases and J by 5 bases; unmatched bases: 2. This CDR3 is CASSGQGQNIQYF. The DNA of the CDR3 is TGTGCCAGCAGCGGACAGGGGCAAAACATTCAGTACTTC.

J is TRBJ2-7 and V is TRBV7-3, with 7 positions matching TRBD2. The CDR3 consists of 16 residues. After removal of 1 base from V and 2 bases from J, the junction contained 8 bases not matched to a gene. In germline, CDR1 is SGHTA, CDR2 FQGTGA. CDR3 residues: CASSLNSVGGAYEQYF. The CDR3 bases are TGTGCCAGCAGCTTAAACAGTGTGGGAGGGGCCTACGAGCAGTACTTC.

This clonotype was picked up a small number of times. The chain combines TRBV20-1 with TRBJ1-4, with TRBD1 matching over 9 bases. With V trimmed by 6 bases and J by 6 bases, 5 bases remained unmatched. This CDR3 is built from 13 residues. CDR1 is DFQATT, CDR2 SNEGSKA, per germline (reference sequence). CDR3 protein: CSARTGAYEKLFF. In DNA, the CDR3 is TGCAGTGCGAGGACAGGGGCGTATGAAAAACTGTTTTTT.

This clonotype was detected many times. The chain employs TRBV5-5 and TRBJ2-4; D is unclear. The CDR3 has 14 amino acids. Germline V gene data show CDR1 as SGHKS and CDR2 as YYEKEE (reference sequence). V was shortened by 3 bases and J by 14 bases, with 21 bases between the two germline ends. CDR3 in amino acids: CASSSTSIDGREYF. As DNA, the CDR3 is TGTGCCAGCAGCTCGACCTCCATAGACGGACGCGAGTACTTC.

The chain carries TRBV15 and TRBJ1-4; D remains unclear. Germline CDR1 is LNHNV and CDR2 is YYDKDF (reference sequence). Deletions cut 2 bases from V and 8 bases from J, with 12 bases between. The CDR3 is 14 amino acids. The CDR3 DNA follows: TGTGCCACCAGCAGACGCGCCCTGGGGGAAAAACTGTTTTTT. This translates into CATSRRALGEKLFF.

The V gene is TRBV12-3 or TRBV12-4, the J gene TRBJ1-4; a possible D gene is TRBD1 (5 bases). Deletions cut 4 bases from V and 7 bases from J, with 16 bases between. CDR3 length equals 15 residues. The CDR3, as DNA: TGTGCCAGCAGTTCCCAGACAGCGGGGGGTGAAAAACTGTTTTTT. It yields the protein CASSSQTAGGEKLFF.

This sequence joins TRBV10-3 and TRBJ2-7, with 13 bases fitting TRBD2. The CDR3 is 15 residues long. The V gene end was trimmed by 3 bases and the J gene end by 7 bases; junction bases not matched to a gene: 6. Germline V lookup: CDR1 ENHRY, CDR2 SYGVKD. The CDR3 DNA reads as TGTGCCATCAGTGACCCCCGGACTAGCGGGAGTGAGCAGTACTTC. Its translation is CAISDPRTSGSEQYF.

This clonotype showed up just a few times. The rearrangement links TRBV9 to TRBJ2-5; D is undetermined. The germline CDR1 and CDR2 sequences are SGDLS and YYNGEE. The CDR3 consists of 14 residues. V lost 0 bases, J lost 2 bases, and 8 bases lay in between. The CDR3 DNA reads TGTGCCAGCAGCGTAGGCCCTCAGCAAGAGACCCAGTACTTC. It specifies CASSVGPQQETQYF.

About this clonotype: This sequence may be a read error, since a much larger clone differs from it by one base. CDR3 nucleotide sequence: TGTGCCAGCAGTTACTCGATGCAGGGGACGTATGAAAAACTGTTTTTT. Its translation is CASSYSMQGTYEKLFF. J is TRBJ1-4 and V is TRBV6-5, with D possibly matching TRBD1 (6 bases). Trimming took 0 bases from V and 6 from J, leaving 14 bases between them. Germline lookup yields CDR1 MNHEY and CDR2 SVGAGI. This CDR3 has 16 residues.

The J gene is TRBJ1-6, the V gene TRBV7-3; no firm D call. Trimming cost V 5 bases and J 8 bases, with 16 bases left between them. The CDR3 spans 15 residues. Looked up from germline, CDR1 is SGHTA and CDR2 is FQGTGA. The chain's CDR3 is CASSPTVPADSPLHF. In nucleotides, the CDR3 is TGTGCCAGCAGCCCTACGGTCCCCGCCGATTCACCCCTCCACTTT. Combining the CDR3 with reference TRBV7-3 and TRBJ1-6 gives the whole variable domain GAGVSQTPSNKVTEKGKYVELRCDPISGHTALYWYRQSLGQGPEFLIYFQGTGAADDSGLPNDRFFAVRPEGSVSTLKIQRTERGDSAVYLCASSPTVPADSPLHFGNGTRLTVT.

At least ten counts were recorded for this clonotype. V and J are TRBV2 and TRBJ2-7, with 7 bases that match TRBD1. Looked up from germline, CDR1 is SNHLY and CDR2 is FYNNEI. CDR3 length: 14 residues. Trimming took 6 bases from V and 3 from J; bases not matched to a gene: 8. CDR3 bases: TGTGCCAGCAGGGGTTCGACAGGGTTCTACGAGCAGTACTTC. It translates to CASRGSTGFYEQYF.

This chain links TRBV12-3 or TRBV12-4 with TRBJ2-1; D gene uncertain. The CDR3 is made up of 14 amino acids. Trimming cost V 3 bases and J 6 bases, with 12 bases left between them. CDR3 sequence: CASSLGGAANEQFF. CDR3 in DNA: TGTGCCAGCAGTTTGGGCGGCGCGGCCAATGAGCAGTTCTTC.